The entry below gives a single TCR beta chain sequence along with its context. The clone's antigen remains unknown. The sample holds no much larger clone one base away, and base qualities are not on file. Cut back by 4 bases and 7 bases, the V and J ends lie 11 bases apart. The CDR3 holds 13 amino acids from the cysteine to the phenylalanine. The kept DNA is CDR3 alone, 39 bases in frame from the first base. Looking up the germline V gene (reference sequence) yields CDR1 LNHDA and CDR2 SQIVND. The source of the sample is a study of cytomegalovirus exposure and HLA in healthy donors (dated by TCRdb to the late 2010s). Concerning the study at large: The roughly 700 repertoires of the first cohort and the roughly 110 validation repertoires were produced on the same platform, according to a later analysis. The aim of the study was to test whether cataloging public T cell receptors could identify signatures of past pathogen exposure. Along with the approximately 670-subject first cohort, a separate validation cohort of about 110 different subjects was used. The study combined high-throughput TCR immunosequencing, statistical association of individual TCRs with disease status, and machine learning to predict cytomegalovirus infection status. Paper-wide results and their limitations: A few of the identified cytomegalovirus-associated TCR beta chains were confirmed in vitro to be specific for cytomegalovirus antigens. In both the original and validation cohorts, the classifier was reported to diagnose cytomegalovirus status with high specificity and sensitivity. A later analysis had no HLA typing for the validation cohort, so co-occurrence there was scored across all 130 or so repertoires. In the study, 164 TCR beta chains were listed as associated with cytomegalovirus. Most TCR sequences were seen in very few donors, while some public TCRs were found in many individuals. In a later analysis, TCRs clustered in the first cohort were found to also tend to co-occur in the roughly 130 validation repertoires, with 90% to 95% of cluster scores above 0. According to the authors, the approach could potentially be generalized to other disease states and immunological phenotypes.

To prepare the library, the immunoSEQ multiplex PCR assay was applied. In the paper's pipeline: A statistical classification framework was built for diagnosing cytomegalovirus status from the catalog of TCR beta chain sequences. TCRdb obtained this table from immuneACCESS and retained in-frame rearrangements with V and J assigned. These tables miss some clones; where compared with another copy, unresolved V genes account for less than half of the shortfall, and the remainder is unexplained. V, J and clone size derive from that table, while D and trimming were established from the DNA sequence. The sample contains roughly 76,000 clones, 90% to 95% of them found a single time. The top ten constitute approximately 1.5% of the sample. The donors were included in the validation cohort of some 120 subjects, a group kept apart from the roughly 670-subject first cohort.

This receptor was taken from a man younger than 30 in good health and CMV-seropositive. The chain uses TRBV19 and TRBJ1-5, with no reliable assignment of the D segment. Material for sequencing was PBMCs. DNA sequence: TGTGCCAGTAGTAGCGAGACATGGCAGCCCCAGCATTTT. Its translation is CASSSETWQPQHF.